This T cell receptor beta chain was captured by sequencing in a study of blood T cell repertoires in COVID-19. This CDR3 comprises 13 residues. CDR1 is MNHEY and CDR2 is SMNVEV in the germline V gene (reference sequence). J gave up 5 bases and V 5 bases, and 6 bases lay outside the gene matches. Sequencing used immunoSEQ multiplex PCR; TCRdb keeps in-frame clones, though not all of them. The profile shows 55,000 to 70,000 clones, roughly 80% of them singletons. The rearrangement uses TRBV27 and TRBJ2-7; 7 bases match TRBD2. The sample consisted of peripheral blood. The source is a woman between 55 and 75 years old with acute or convalescent COVID-19. CDR3 sequence reads: CASSTSDDDEQYF. The DNA for the CDR3 is TGTGCCAGCAGTACTAGCGATGACGACGAGCAGTACTTC.